This TCR beta chain was documented in a study of cytomegalovirus exposure and HLA in healthy donors. The study's findings and limits: Several top significant clusters appeared, in a later analysis, to be linked to common viral pathogens. At a 0.05 false discovery rate, a later analysis found approximately 17,000 TCR beta sequences to be associated with HLA alleles. Sequencing depth roughly uniform across donors was assumed in presence/absence analyses.

The V gene's germline CDR1 is SGHDT and CDR2 YYEEEE. This CDR3 comprises 16 residues. Trimming at V came to 5 bases and at J to 4 bases, leaving 12 bases not matched to a gene. Note on this clone: As yet, its antigen is unknown.

The PCR had 60 Vbeta and 13 Jbeta primers. Method: immunoSEQ multiplex PCR; TCRdb's copy keeps in-frame clones and lacks some. The sample has 200,000 to 250,000 clones, under 85% seen once. V is TRBV5-6 and J is TRBJ2-3; TRBD2 aligns across 8 bases. This receptor was obtained from a man aged 45-65 years in good health and CMV-seronegative. The sample comprised PBMCs. CDR3 in DNA: TGTGCCAGCAGTTTTTGGGGGCTAGCGGGCGCAGATACGCAGTATTTT. Amino acids: CASSFWGLAGADTQYF. Combining the CDR3 with reference TRBV5-6 and TRBJ2-3 gives the whole variable domain DAGVTQSPTHLIKTRGQQVTLRCSPKSGHDTVSWYQQALGQGPQFIFQYYEEEERQRGNFPDRFSGHQFPNYSSELNVNALLLGDSALYLCASSFWGLAGADTQYFGPGTRLTVL.